This T cell receptor beta chain is drawn from a study of blood T cells in healthy people across ages. General study results and limits: Possibly confounding the expanded clonotype changes was the fact that donor CMV status was unknown.

Together with a sample-barcoded 5' primer, a J-beta primer mix was included in a second PCR lasting roughly 6 to 12 cycles. In TCRdb, the 5' RACE reads were re-called with MiXCR into one record per CDR3 protein. The sample comprises about 1.8 million distinct CDR3 sequences, around 48% of which are singletons, and 2.1% rests with the top ten. Of note for this clonotype: What it binds is not known.

This sequence originates from a woman in her 40s in good health. Sequencing was done on a sample of blood.

The CDR3 region has the DNA TGTGCCACCAGTGGTACAGGATTTTATAGCAATGAGCAGTTCTTC. Its translation is CATSGTGFYSNEQFF. The chain combines TRBV24-1 with TRBJ2-1; weak D call: TRBD1 (5 bases). With 5 bases removed from V and 6 bases from J, the gap between germline ends came to 16 bases. Germline assignment: CDR1 KGHDR and CDR2 SFDVKD. CDR3 length: 15 residues.